The clone carrying this TCR beta chain came up many times. Its matching antigen is unknown. The junction shows a germline mismatch at one end, possibly a read error. The authors built TCR beta libraries using iRepertoire HTBI primers and Arm-PCR of CDR3 regions. Each CDR3 protein is one row after TCRdb ran MiXCR on the multiplex PCR reads. The sample yields about 500,000 distinct CDR3 sequences, roughly 16% seen once. The data were taken from a study of regulatory T cells in long-lasting Graves disease. At the level of the study: Newly diagnosed Graves' patients had taken antithyroid drugs under 3 months. The study's findings and limits: Newly diagnosed patients had higher TCR diversity than persistent Graves' patients did.

Time point denoted: newly diagnosed GD, antithyroid drugs for less than 3 months. Isolated PBMC RNA provided the starting material for the TCR library. The V gene's germline CDR1 is SGHRS and CDR2 YFSETQ. CDR3 length equals 14 residues. This sample also appeared in a second study, on T cells in Graves' hyperthyroidism and ophthalmopathy. That source notes: The primer set for the first-round RT-PCR of the TCR CDR3 was HTBI.

This TCR came from a man aged 35-49 years with Graves disease. Sequencing was performed on peripheral blood mononuclear cells (PBMCs), taken at new diagnosis, from a patient treated with antithyroid drugs. The chain couples TRBV5-1 to TRBJ2-7; no reliable D call. The CDR3 protein is CASSPDGSFNEQYF. The CDR3 coding sequence is TGTGCCAGCAGCCCGGACGGATCCTTCAACGAGCAGTACTTC.